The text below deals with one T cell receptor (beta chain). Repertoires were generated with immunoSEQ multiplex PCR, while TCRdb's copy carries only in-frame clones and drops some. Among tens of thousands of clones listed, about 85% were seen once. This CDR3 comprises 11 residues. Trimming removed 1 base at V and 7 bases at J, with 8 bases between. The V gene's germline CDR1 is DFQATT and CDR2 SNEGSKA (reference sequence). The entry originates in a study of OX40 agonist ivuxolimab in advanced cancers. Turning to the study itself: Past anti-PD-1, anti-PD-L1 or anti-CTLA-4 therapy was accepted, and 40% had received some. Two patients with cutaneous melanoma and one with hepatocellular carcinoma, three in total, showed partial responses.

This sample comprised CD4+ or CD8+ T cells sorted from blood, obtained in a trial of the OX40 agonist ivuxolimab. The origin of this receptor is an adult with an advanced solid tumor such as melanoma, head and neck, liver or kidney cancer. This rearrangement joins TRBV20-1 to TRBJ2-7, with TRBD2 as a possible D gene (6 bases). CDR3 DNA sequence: TGCAGTGCTAGAGGTGGAGGGGAGCAGTACTTC. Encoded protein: CSARGGGEQYF.